This T cell receptor (beta chain) was captured in a study of blood T cell repertoires in COVID-19. Using immunoSEQ multiplex PCR, the repertoire was profiled, and TCRdb retains in-frame clones only, with some absent. The sample carries 250,000 or so clones, roughly four fifths recorded once. This CDR3 is built from 17 residues. Germline V gene lookup returns CDR1 SGDLS and CDR2 YYNGEE. V was cut by 3 bases and J by 8 bases, with 23 bases left in between. Sequences were obtained from peripheral blood. The sequence derives from a woman in her 70s with acute or convalescent COVID-19. The V gene is TRBV9, the J gene TRBJ2-2; TRBD1 might be the D (6 bases). CDR3 nucleotides: TGTGCCAGCAGCGAAGATGGAGTTGACAGGCCCGGGGGGGAGCTGTTTTTT. This codes for CASSEDGVDRPGGELFF.